The 24 T cell receptor beta chains reported below all come from one sample, sequenced in a study of T cells in Graves' hyperthyroidism and ophthalmopathy. Amplification yielded TCR beta CDR3 regions, with RNA transcripts as the source. The HTBI primer set was used in a first-round RT-PCR of the TCR CDR3. Each CDR3 protein gets one entry after TCRdb re-called the multiplex PCR reads with MiXCR. The data hold about 400,000 distinct CDR3 sequences, with 11% to 15% observed a single time. Sequences were obtained from blood. The receptors stem from a man aged 50 or older with Graves' ophthalmopathy.

The genes are TRBV19 and TRBJ1-4, with D maybe TRBD1 (5 bases). Germline CDR1 reads LNHDA; CDR2 reads SQIVND (reference sequence). The CDR3 runs 15 residues. V shed 6 bases and J shed 8 bases, with 19 bases lying between them. The CDR3 spells CASSQTPGPHEKLFF. The DNA of the CDR3 is TGTGCCAGTAGCCAAACTCCGGGACCCCACGAAAAACTGTTTTTT. The full variable domain, with the rest looked up from reference TRBV19 and TRBJ1-4, is DGGITQSPKYLFRKEGQNVTLSCEQNLNHDAMYWYRQDPGQGLRLIYYSQIVNDFQKGDIAEGYSVSREKKESFPLTVTSAQKNPTAFYLCASSQTPGPHEKLFFGSGTQLSVL.

This clonotype was seen a few times. A read error may produce the germline difference seen at one junction end. This chain connects TRBV15 to TRBJ2-7, with a possible D match to TRBD2 (6 bases). The CDR3 covers 14 residues. In germline, CDR1 is LNHNV, CDR2 YYDKDF (reference sequence). This chain's CDR3 is CATSLGGLPYDQYF. The CDR3 DNA sequence: TGTGCCACCAGCCTTGGAGGGCTACCCTACGACCAGTACTTC.

This clonotype occurred many times. This rearrangement joins TRBV19 to TRBJ1-5, with D possibly TRBD1 on 6 matching bases. The germline V gene has CDR1 LNHDA and CDR2 SQIVND (reference sequence). V shed 8 bases and J shed 6 bases, with 20 bases lying between them. The CDR3 sequence is 15 residues long. The DNA for the CDR3 is TGTGCCAGTCTTCCAACTAACAGGGCAACTCAGCCCCAGCATTTT. It yields the protein CASLPTNRATQPQHF.

This chain uses TRBV24-1 with TRBJ2-2; TRBD1 aligns across 10 bases. The CDR3 is 17 residues long. Per the germline V gene, CDR1 is KGHDR and CDR2 is SFDVKD. J lost 2 bases, V lost 4 bases, and 6 bases had no gene match. The CDR3 nucleotides are TGTGCCACCAGTGAGGAAGACAGGGGGCCTAACACCGGGGAGCTGTTTTTT. Translating it yields CATSEEDRGPNTGELFF.

This clonotype occurred many times. CDR3: CSARDLQENSPLHF. The DNA of the CDR3 is TGCAGTGCTAGAGATCTACAGGAAAATTCACCCCTCCACTTT. This chain links TRBV20-1 with TRBJ1-6, with D perhaps TRBD1 (5 bases). The CDR3 spans 14 residues. V was clipped by 0 bases and J by 7 bases, with 10 bases between them. Germline V CDR1 and CDR2: DFQATT, SNEGSKA (reference sequence).

V is TRBV6-4 and J is TRBJ2-2; TRBD2 might be the D (6 bases). CDR3 length equals 16 residues. The germline V gene encodes CDR1 MRHNA and CDR2 SNTAGT. The CDR3 DNA reads TGTGAAACTCGGCGGCTAGCGTACGCGAACACCGGGGAGCTGTTTTTT. Its protein product is CETRRLAYANTGELFF.

The rearrangement uses TRBV7-6 and TRBJ2-3; no clear D. This CDR3 has 16 residues. The germline V and J ends were trimmed by 3 bases and 0 bases, with 13 bases remaining between them. Germline values: CDR1 SGHVS, CDR2 FNYEAQ. The CDR3 sequence: CASSLGSVTSTDTQYF. CDR3 DNA sequence: TGTGCCAGCAGCTTGGGAAGCGTCACTAGCACAGATACGCAGTATTTT.

The V gene is TRBV5-1, the J gene TRBJ1-4; D uncertain. V shed 2 bases and J shed 5 bases, with 10 bases lying between them. The CDR3 sequence is 14 residues long. CDR1 and CDR2 (germline): SGHRS, YFSETQ. The CDR3 reads CASSFGQENEKLFF. The CDR3 bases are TGCGCCAGCAGCTTCGGTCAGGAAAATGAAAAACTGTTTTTT.

With respect to this clonotype: A much larger clone sits a single nucleotide away, making a read error possible. The chain combines TRBV28 with TRBJ2-7; TRBD2 might be the D (7 bases). Germline V gives CDR1 MDHEN, CDR2 SYDVKM. This CDR3 has 12 residues. CDR3 loop: CTTKGGKYEQYF. Here the CDR3 DNA reads TGTACCACCAAGGGGGGGAAGTACGAGCAGTACTTC.

This chain joins TRBV18 and TRBJ2-1; 8 bases map to TRBD2. CDR3 size: 17 residues. After removal of 2 bases from V and 9 bases from J, the junction contained 15 bases not matched to a gene. The germline CDR1 and CDR2 sequences are KGHSH and LQKENI. CDR3 DNA: TGTGCCAGCTCACCAACCTCTGCGGGAGGCCCAGGGAGTGAGCAGTTCTTC. Translation gives CASSPTSAGGPGSEQFF.

The chain has TRBV6-5 and TRBJ2-1, with 10 positions matching TRBD1. Germline V gene sequence: CDR1 MNHEY, CDR2 SVGAGI. The V and J ends lost 4 bases and 6 bases, in that order; junction bases with no gene match: 6. This CDR3 spans 15 amino acids. Here the CDR3 reads CASSSTGTGVNEQFF. The CDR3 coding sequence is TGTGCCAGCAGTTCCACCGGGACAGGGGTCAATGAGCAGTTCTTC.

This clonotype was found many times. This rearrangement joins TRBV6-1 to TRBJ2-7; D possibly corresponds to TRBD2 (7 bases). V was cut by 8 bases and J by 6 bases, with 23 bases left in between. The germline V gene encodes CDR1 MNHNS and CDR2 SASEGT. The CDR3 is 15 amino acids. Here the CDR3 reads CASGGLAGAQGEQYF. For the CDR3, the DNA is TGTGCCAGCGGGGGGCTGGCGGGAGCTCAGGGCGAGCAGTACTTC.

A remark on this clonotype: A read error may explain this, as a much larger clone is one base away. V gene TRBV12-5 combines with J gene TRBJ2-1, with D unresolved. Trimming cost V 5 bases and J 7 bases, with 15 bases left between them. This CDR3 is built from 14 residues. Germline CDR1 and CDR2: LGHNT and FRNRAP. CDR3 nucleotides: TGTGCTAGTGGTCAACGTGAGATCCAAAATGAGCAGTTCTTC. Protein product: CASGQREIQNEQFF.

This clonotype was picked up a small number of times. The chain combines TRBV7-6 with TRBJ2-1; D is perhaps TRBD2 (6 bases). Germline CDR1 SGHVS, CDR2 FNYEAQ. The CDR3 covers 14 residues. V was pared by 4 bases and J by 9 bases, with 16 bases between. The DNA for the CDR3 is TGTGCCAGCAGCTCTTCCGGGACCGGGGGTGAGCAGTTCTTC. Residues: CASSSSGTGGEQFF.

This clonotype has at least ten counts. The chain combines TRBV12-3 or TRBV12-4 with TRBJ2-1; 11 bases fit TRBD2. Trimming removed 3 bases from V and 8 bases from J; junction bases left unmatched: 9. The CDR3 sequence is 16 residues long. The CDR3 sequence is CASSLTSGTQSDEQFF. The CDR3 nucleotides read TGTGCCAGCAGTTTGACTAGCGGGACCCAAAGCGATGAGCAGTTCTTC.

V usage is TRBV30 and J usage is TRBJ1-3; D is possibly TRBD1 (6 bases). This CDR3 contains 16 residues. Germline-derived CDR1 and CDR2 are GTSNPN and SVGIG (reference sequence). V shed 5 bases and J shed 1 base, with 18 bases lying between them. CDR3 protein: CAWANPRGESGNTIYF. DNA for the CDR3: TGTGCCTGGGCAAACCCCAGGGGCGAATCTGGAAACACCATATATTTT.

As for this clonotype: Just one base apart from a much larger clone, this may be a read error. The chain has TRBV9 and TRBJ2-5; perhaps TRBD1 as D (6 bases). Germline values: CDR1 SGDLS, CDR2 YYNGEE. CDR3 length equals 16 residues. The V and J ends lost 7 bases and 3 bases respectively, with 22 bases between them. The CDR3 region has the DNA TGTGCCAGCTCCCTCGGTCCTAGCAGGGGAGAAGAGACCCAGTACTTC. Residues: CASSLGPSRGEETQYF.

This clonotype was detected many times. The rearrangement uses TRBV18 and TRBJ2-7; 7 bases are shared with TRBD2. This CDR3 region has 13 residues. Germline loops: CDR1 KGHSH, CDR2 LQKENI. J gave up 6 bases and V 1 base, and 3 bases lay outside the gene matches. DNA for the CDR3: TGTGCCAGCTCACCACGCGGGAGAGGCGAGCAGTACTTC. It specifies CASSPRGRGEQYF. The whole variable domain, filled in from reference TRBV18 and TRBJ2-7, reads NAGVMQNPRHLVRRRGQEARLRCSPMKGHSHVYWYRQLPEEGLKFMVYLQKENIIDESGMPKERFSAEFPKEGPSILRIQQVVRGDSAAYFCASSPRGRGEQYFGPGTRLTVT.

There are a few counts of this clonotype. The V and J genes are TRBV15 and TRBJ2-4; possibly TRBD1 for D (6 bases). V was trimmed by 3 bases and J by 5 bases, leaving 17 bases between them. The CDR3 is 16 residues long. Germline V gene lookup returns CDR1 LNHNV and CDR2 YYDKDF (reference sequence). The CDR3 sequence is CATSRFIQGHQNIQYF. For the CDR3, the DNA is TGTGCCACCAGCAGGTTCATCCAGGGGCACCAAAACATTCAGTACTTC.

This clonotype was seen repeatedly, ten times or more. The rearrangement links TRBV30 to TRBJ1-5; D gene unclear. V lost 1 base and J lost 5, with 12 bases in between. CDR1 GTSNPN and CDR2 SVGIG come from the germline V gene (reference sequence). The CDR3 extends over 14 amino acids. CDR3 region: CAWSAGRKHQPQHF. CDR3 coding DNA: TGTGCCTGGAGTGCGGGCAGGAAACATCAGCCCCAGCATTTT.

The chain recombines TRBV4-1 with TRBJ2-1; TRBD1 matches at 7 bases. Germline CDR1 reads MGHRA; CDR2 reads YSYEKL. The trim removed 5 bases at V and 4 bases at J, leaving 8 bases unmatched. The CDR3 is 15 amino acids. CDR3 in amino acids: CASSYRTGSYNEQFF. The CDR3 DNA is TGCGCCAGCAGCTACAGGACAGGTAGTTACAATGAGCAGTTCTTC.

The chain has TRBV6-1 and TRBJ1-2; no reliable D call. Germline loops: CDR1 MNHNS, CDR2 SASEGT. Trimming took 8 bases from V and 7 from J, leaving 17 bases between them. The CDR3 extends over 13 amino acids. CDR3 region: CASPNGRRCGYTF. The CDR3 nucleotides are TGTGCCAGCCCCAATGGCAGGCGCTGTGGCTACACCTTC.

This clonotype was seen repeatedly, ten times or more. This rearrangement joins TRBV20-1 to TRBJ2-3, with TRBD2 matching over 10 bases. Germline CDR1 and CDR2: DFQATT and SNEGSKA (reference sequence). V lost 6 bases to trimming and J lost 0 bases; unmatched junction nucleotides: 3. This CDR3 region has 14 residues. CDR3 sequence: CSAEGLASTDTQYF. In DNA form, the CDR3 reads TGCAGTGCCGAGGGACTAGCGAGCACAGATACGCAGTATTTT.

This clonotype was seen many times. The rearrangement uses TRBV20-1 and TRBJ2-5; 14 nucleotides align to TRBD2. V was clipped by 5 bases and J by 4 bases; unmatched bases: 18. Germline CDR1 DFQATT, CDR2 SNEGSKA (reference sequence). The CDR3 spans 19 residues. The CDR3 region has the DNA TGCAGTGCTCCTAGAAAACGACTAGCGGGAGGGGTTCAGGGAGAGACCCAGTACTTC. Protein product: CSAPRKRLAGGVQGETQYF.